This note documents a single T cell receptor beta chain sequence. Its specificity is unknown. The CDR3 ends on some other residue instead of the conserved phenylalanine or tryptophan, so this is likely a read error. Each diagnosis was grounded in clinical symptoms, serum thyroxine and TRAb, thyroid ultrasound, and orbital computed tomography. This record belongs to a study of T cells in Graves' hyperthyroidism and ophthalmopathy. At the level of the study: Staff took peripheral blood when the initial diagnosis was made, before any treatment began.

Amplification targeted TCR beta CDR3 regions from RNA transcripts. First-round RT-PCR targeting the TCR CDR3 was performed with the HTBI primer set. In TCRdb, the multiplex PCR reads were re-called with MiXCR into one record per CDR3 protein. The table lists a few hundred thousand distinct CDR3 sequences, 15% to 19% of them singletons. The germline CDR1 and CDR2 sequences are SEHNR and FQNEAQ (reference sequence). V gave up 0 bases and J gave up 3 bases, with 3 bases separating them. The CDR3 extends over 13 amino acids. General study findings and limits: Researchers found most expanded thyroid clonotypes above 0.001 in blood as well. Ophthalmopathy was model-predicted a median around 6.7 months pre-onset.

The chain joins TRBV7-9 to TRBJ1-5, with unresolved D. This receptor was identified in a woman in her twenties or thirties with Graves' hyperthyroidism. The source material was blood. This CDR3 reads CASSLASNQPQHL. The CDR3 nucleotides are TGTGCCAGCAGCTTAGCGTCCAATCAGCCCCAGCATCTT.